The sequence of this T cell receptor (beta chain) was determined in a study of graft-versus-host responses after intestinal transplantation. Study-wide background: Among the recipients, transplants were multivisceral, liver-intestinal, or isolated intestinal.

Whole-study findings and limits: Some GvH clones were seen earlier in gut or blood, suggesting intestinal origin.

Sequencing used immunoSEQ multiplex PCR; TCRdb keeps in-frame clones, though not all of them. This sample has 35,000 to 45,000 clones, with approximately 95% found just once. In the case of this clone: Its cognate antigen is unknown.

Per germline, CDR1 SGHTA and CDR2 FQGNSA. Trimming took 1 base from V and 2 from J, leaving 8 bases between them. This CDR3 has 14 residues. V is TRBV7-2 and J is TRBJ1-2, with D uncertain. Specimen: unstimulated CD4+ T cells sorted from spleen or lymph node cells, collected before transplant. The receptor was derived from a human donor who was the organ donor for an intestinal transplant. For the CDR3, the DNA is TGTGCCAGCAGCTTAGTTGACAAAAACTATGGCTACACCTTC. It encodes CASSLVDKNYGYTF. Complete variable domain (other parts from reference TRBV7-2 and TRBJ1-2): GAGVSQSPSNKVTEKGKDVELRCDPISGHTALYWYRQSLGQGLEFLIYFQGNSAPDKSGLPSDRFSAERTGGSVSTLTIQRTQQEDSAVYLCASSLVDKNYGYTFGSGTRLTVV.